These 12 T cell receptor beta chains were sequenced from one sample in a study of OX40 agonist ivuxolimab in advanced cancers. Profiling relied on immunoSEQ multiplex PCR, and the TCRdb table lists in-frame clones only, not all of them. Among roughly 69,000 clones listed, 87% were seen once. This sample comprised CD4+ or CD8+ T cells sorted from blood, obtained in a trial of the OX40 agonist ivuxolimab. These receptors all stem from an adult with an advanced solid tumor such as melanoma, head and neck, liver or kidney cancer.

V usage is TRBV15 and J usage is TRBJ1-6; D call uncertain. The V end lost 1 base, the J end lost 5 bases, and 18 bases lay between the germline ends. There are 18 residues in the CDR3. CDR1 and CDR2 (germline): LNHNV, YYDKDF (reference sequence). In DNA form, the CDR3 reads TGTGCCACCAGCAGAGGATACAGCTACTCGGGGAATAATTCACCCCTCCACTTT. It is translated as CATSRGYSYSGNNSPLHF.

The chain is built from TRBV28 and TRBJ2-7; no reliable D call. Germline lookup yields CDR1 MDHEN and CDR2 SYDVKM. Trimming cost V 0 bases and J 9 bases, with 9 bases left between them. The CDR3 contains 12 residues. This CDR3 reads CASSLWGLGQYF. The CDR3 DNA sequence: TGTGCCAGCAGTTTATGGGGTTTGGGGCAGTACTTC.

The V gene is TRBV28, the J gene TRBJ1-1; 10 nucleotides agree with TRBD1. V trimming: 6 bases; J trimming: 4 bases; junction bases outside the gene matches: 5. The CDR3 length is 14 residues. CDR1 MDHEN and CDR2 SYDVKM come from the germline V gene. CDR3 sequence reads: CASSDRGPVTEAFF. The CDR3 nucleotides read TGTGCCAGCAGCGACAGGGGGCCGGTCACTGAAGCTTTCTTT.

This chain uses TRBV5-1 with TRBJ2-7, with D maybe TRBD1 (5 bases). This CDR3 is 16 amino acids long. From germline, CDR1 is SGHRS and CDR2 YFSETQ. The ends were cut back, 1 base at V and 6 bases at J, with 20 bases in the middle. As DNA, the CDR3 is TGCGCCAGCAGCTTGACCCCCGACAGTTCATCGGGCGAGCAGTACTTC. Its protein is CASSLTPDSSSGEQYF.

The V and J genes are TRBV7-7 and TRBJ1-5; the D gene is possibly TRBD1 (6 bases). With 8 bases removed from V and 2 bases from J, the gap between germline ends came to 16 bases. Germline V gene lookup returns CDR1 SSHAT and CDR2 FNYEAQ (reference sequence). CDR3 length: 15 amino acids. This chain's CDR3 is CASSQGRGGNQPQHF. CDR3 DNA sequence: TGTGCCAGCTCCCAGGGGAGGGGAGGCAATCAGCCCCAGCATTTT.

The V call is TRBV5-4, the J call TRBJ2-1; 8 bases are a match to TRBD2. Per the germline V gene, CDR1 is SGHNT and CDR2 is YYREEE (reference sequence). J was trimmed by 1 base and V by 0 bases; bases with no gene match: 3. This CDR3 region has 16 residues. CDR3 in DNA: TGTGCCAGCAGCTTGGGACTAGCGACGTCCTACAATGAGCAGTTCTTC. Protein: CASSLGLATSYNEQFF.

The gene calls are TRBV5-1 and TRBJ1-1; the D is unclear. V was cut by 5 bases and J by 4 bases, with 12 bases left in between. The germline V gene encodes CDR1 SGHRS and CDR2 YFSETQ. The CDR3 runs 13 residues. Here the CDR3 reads CASSRTGGTEAFF. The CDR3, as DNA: TGCGCCAGCAGTAGGACGGGAGGCACTGAAGCTTTCTTT.

CDR3 coding DNA: TGTGCCAGCTCACCGAGGGACAGCGGCCAGAAGACCCAGTACTTC. Translating gives CASSPRDSGQKTQYF. V and J are TRBV18 and TRBJ2-5, with 7 nucleotides matching TRBD1. This CDR3 has 15 residues. V dropped 3 bases and J dropped 6; count of bases not matched to a gene: 10. CDR1 is KGHSH and CDR2 is LQKENI in the germline V gene.

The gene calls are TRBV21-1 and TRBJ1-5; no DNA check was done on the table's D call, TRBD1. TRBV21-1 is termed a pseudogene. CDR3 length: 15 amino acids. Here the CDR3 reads CASSKVTRKNQPQHF. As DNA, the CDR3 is TGTGCCAGCAGCAAAGTAACCAGAAAGAATCAGCCCCAGCATTTT.

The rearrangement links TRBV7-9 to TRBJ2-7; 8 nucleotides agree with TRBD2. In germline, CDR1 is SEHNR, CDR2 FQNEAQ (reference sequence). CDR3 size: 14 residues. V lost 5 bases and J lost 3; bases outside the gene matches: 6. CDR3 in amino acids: CASSAGLVGYEQYF. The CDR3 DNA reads TGTGCCAGCAGCGCGGGACTAGTTGGCTACGAGCAGTACTTC.

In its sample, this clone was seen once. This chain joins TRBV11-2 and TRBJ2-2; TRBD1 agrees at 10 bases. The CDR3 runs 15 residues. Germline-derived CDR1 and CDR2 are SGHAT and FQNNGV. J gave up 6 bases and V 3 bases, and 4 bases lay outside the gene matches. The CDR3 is CASSFPGTGAGELFF. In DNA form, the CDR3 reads TGTGCCAGCAGCTTCCCCGGGACAGGGGCCGGGGAGCTGTTTTTT. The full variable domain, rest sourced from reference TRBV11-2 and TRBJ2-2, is EAGVAQSPRYKIIEKRQSVAFWCNPISGHATLYWYQQILGQGPKLLIQFQNNGVVDDSQLPKDRFSAERLKGVDSTLKIQPAKLEDSAVYLCASSFPGTGAGELFFGEGSRLTVL.

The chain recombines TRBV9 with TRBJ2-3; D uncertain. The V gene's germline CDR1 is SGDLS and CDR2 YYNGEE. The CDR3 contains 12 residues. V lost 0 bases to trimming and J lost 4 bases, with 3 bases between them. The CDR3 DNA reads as TGTGCCAGCAGCGTAGTGTCAGATACGCAGTATTTT. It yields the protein CASSVVSDTQYF.